This T cell receptor beta chain came from a study of shared clonotypes between healthy human individuals. Notes on the study in general: Compared with clonotypes that all four donors shared, non-shared clonotypes had lower generation probabilities.

Profiled with immunoSEQ multiplex PCR; TCRdb holds only in-frame clones, not every one. The sample shows more than 900,000 clones, approximately 78% of them seen only once. On this clone itself: What it binds is not known. Other DNA variants within this sample encode the same CDR3.

With V trimmed by 3 bases and J by 1 base, 2 bases remained unmatched. The germline gives CDR1 SNHLY, CDR2 FYNNEI. The CDR3 runs 14 residues. The V gene is TRBV2, the J gene TRBJ1-1; TRBD1 matches 7 bases. The receptor was derived from a man younger than 35 in good health. Some clones in this sample may be carry-over from other donors' samples. The source material was memory CD4+ T cells from PBMCs. The sample's subset: CD45RA-negative fraction. The CDR3 spells CASSDRTGNTEAFF. CDR3 DNA sequence: TGTGCCAGCAGTGACCGGACAGGGAACACTGAAGCTTTCTTT. The variable domain in full, with the rest retrieved from reference TRBV2 and TRBJ1-1, is EPEVTQTPSHQVTQMGQEVILRCVPISNHLYFYWYRQILGQKVEFLVSFYNNEISEKSEIFDDQFSVERPDGSNFTLKIRSTKLEDSAMYFCASSDRTGNTEAFFGQGTRLTVV.